Below, 22 T cell receptor beta chains from the same sample are listed, as sequenced in a study of blood T cell repertoires in COVID-19. Some clones are missing from TCRdb's copy, which holds only in-frame ones; the method was immunoSEQ multiplex PCR. Counted here are fewer than 200,000 clones, about 86% occurring once; the ten biggest clones make up roughly 9.1%. Sequenced material: peripheral blood. Every receptor here comes from a man in his forties or fifties with active or convalescent COVID-19.

J is TRBJ2-7 and V is TRBV7-9, with D maybe TRBD2 (6 bases). Germline V gene data show CDR1 as SEHNR and CDR2 as FQNEAQ (reference sequence). The CDR3 is made up of 15 amino acids. Trimming cost V 6 bases and J 0 bases, with 15 bases left between them. CDR3 protein: CASRRDGGSSYEQYF. CDR3 nucleotides: TGTGCCAGCAGACGGGACGGGGGATCCTCCTACGAGCAGTACTTC.

This chain uses TRBV6-1 with TRBJ1-2, with D hard to call. Germline V gene data show CDR1 as MNHNS and CDR2 as SASEGT. V dropped 0 bases and J dropped 1 base, with 9 bases sitting between them. The CDR3 loop spans 15 amino acids. The CDR3 region has the DNA TGTGCCAGCAGTGAAGCGTTCGGTGATAACTATGGCTACACCTTC. Protein product: CASSEAFGDNYGYTF.

This chain uses TRBV7-3 with TRBJ2-2, with a tentative D call TRBD1 (6 bases). This CDR3 is 13 amino acids long. CDR1 and CDR2 from the germline V gene are SGHTA and FQGTGA. Between the trimmed V and J ends, which lost 4 bases and 7 bases, there was a span of 10 bases. The CDR3 region has the DNA TGTGCCAGCAGCTCAGGGGCTGGCGGGGAGCTGTTTTTT. It yields the protein CASSSGAGGELFF.

J is TRBJ1-2 and V is TRBV2; 7 bases align to TRBD1. Germline V gives CDR1 SNHLY, CDR2 FYNNEI. Unmatched junction bases numbered 9, after V lost 8 bases and J lost 3 bases. The CDR3 covers 14 residues. The DNA for the CDR3 is TGTGCCAGCGGTCCGGGACAGAGACACTATGGCTACACCTTC. It translates to CASGPGQRHYGYTF.

This clone was seen more than once but under ten times. V usage is TRBV5-4 and J usage is TRBJ2-7; perhaps TRBD2 as D (6 bases). Germline values: CDR1 SGHNT, CDR2 YYREEE (reference sequence). This CDR3 contains 14 residues. Trimming shortened V by 4 bases and J by 0 bases, and 11 bases separated the two germline ends. CDR3 DNA: TGTGCCAGCAGCCCTATCGGGAGCTCCTACGAGCAGTACTTC. This gives the protein CASSPIGSSYEQYF.

The chain recombines TRBV13 with TRBJ1-1; D may be TRBD1 (5 bases). The germline CDR1 and CDR2 sequences are PRHDT and FYEKMQ (reference sequence). Trimming cost V 5 bases and J 1 base, with 17 bases left between them. The CDR3 covers 16 residues. CDR3 in DNA: TGTGCCAGCAGCGCTATCTGGGGCGGAAGGAACACTGAAGCTTTCTTT. This codes for CASSAIWGGRNTEAFF.

The chain is built from TRBV7-2 and TRBJ1-5; the D gene is possibly TRBD1 (5 bases). This CDR3 is 15 amino acids long. Between the trimmed V and J ends, which lost 4 bases and 2 bases, there was a span of 12 bases. Germline lookup yields CDR1 SGHTA and CDR2 FQGNSA. CDR3 nucleotides: TGTGCCAGCAGCTCGCAGGGCCTACGCAATCAGCCCCAGCATTTT. This gives the protein CASSSQGLRNQPQHF.

The CDR3 bases are TGTGCCAGCAGAGCGGGAGGGCCCCACGAGCAGTACTTC. This sequence encodes CASRAGGPHEQYF. The chain uses TRBV27 and TRBJ2-7; 10 bases are a match to TRBD2. Germline-derived CDR1 and CDR2 are MNHEY and SMNVEV (reference sequence). V was pared by 6 bases and J by 5 bases, with 4 bases of the junction left unmatched. The CDR3 consists of 13 residues.

The CDR3 DNA reads as TGTGCCAGCTCACCGGGACACCCGTTCTCTGGAAACACCATATATTTT. The encoded protein is CASSPGHPFSGNTIYF. The chain recombines TRBV18 with TRBJ1-3; a weak D match, TRBD1 (6 bases). V shed 3 bases and J shed 0 bases, with 12 bases lying between them. CDR1 and CDR2 (germline): KGHSH, LQKENI. This CDR3 spans 16 amino acids. The entire variable domain, with the rest obtained from reference TRBV18 and TRBJ1-3, is as follows: NAGVMQNPRHLVRRRGQEARLRCSPMKGHSHVYWYRQLPEEGLKFMVYLQKENIIDESGMPKERFSAEFPKEGPSILRIQQVVRGDSAAYFCASSPGHPFSGNTIYFGEGSWLTVV.

This clone was recorded a few times. The chain joins TRBV30 to TRBJ1-2, with 8 bases lining up with TRBD1. CDR3 size: 15 residues. In germline, CDR1 is GTSNPN, CDR2 SVGIG (reference sequence). V trimming: 1 base; J trimming: 4 bases; junction bases outside the gene matches: 8. CDR3 bases: TGTGCCTGGAGTGCGCTAGACAGGGGCCTCTATGGCTACACCTTC. Translating it yields CAWSALDRGLYGYTF.

This rearrangement joins TRBV24-1 to TRBJ2-1, with D possibly TRBD2 on 5 matching bases. Germline CDR1 reads KGHDR; CDR2 reads SFDVKD. Trimming took off 10 bases at V and 0 bases at J, with 12 bases between the two ends. This CDR3 is 14 amino acids long. The CDR3: CATQSGSSYNEQFF. CDR3 sequence (DNA): TGTGCCACTCAGTCGGGAAGCTCCTACAATGAGCAGTTCTTC.

V gene TRBV6-5 combines with J gene TRBJ2-1; TRBD2 aligns across 11 bases. V lost 7 bases and J lost 2; bases outside the gene matches: 1. This CDR3 is built from 14 residues. The germline V gene encodes CDR1 MNHEY and CDR2 SVGAGI. CDR3 loop: CASTLAGAYNEQFF. CDR3 nucleotide sequence: TGTGCCAGCACACTAGCGGGAGCCTACAATGAGCAGTTCTTC.

This chain links TRBV3-1 (or the pseudogene TRBV3-2) with TRBJ2-2; D is undetermined. Trimming removed 2 bases from V and 4 bases from J, with 5 bases in between. This CDR3 comprises 13 residues. Germline V lookup: CDR1 LGHDT, CDR2 YNNKEL (reference sequence). CDR3 sequence (DNA): TGTGCCAGCAGCCAACGGAGCACCGGGGAGCTGTTTTTT. Amino acids: CASSQRSTGELFF.

The count of this clone is one. The genes are TRBV7-9 and TRBJ2-7; no reliable D call. The V gene lost 0 bases and the J gene lost 7 bases, with 7 bases spanning the gap. CDR3 length: 12 residues. The germline V gene encodes CDR1 SEHNR and CDR2 FQNEAQ (reference sequence). The CDR3: CASSLARYEQYF. The CDR3 DNA is TGTGCCAGCAGCTTAGCGCGGTATGAGCAGTACTTC.

The chain is built from TRBV6-1 and TRBJ1-4, with D perhaps TRBD1 (6 bases). This CDR3 has 16 amino acids. Looked up from germline, CDR1 is MNHNS and CDR2 is SASEGT. Deletions cut 2 bases from V and 3 bases from J, with 13 bases between. Written as DNA, the CDR3 is TGTGCCAGCAGTGAAATACAGGGCCACGCTAATGAAAAACTGTTTTTT. It translates to CASSEIQGHANEKLFF.

This clone was seen more than once but under ten times. The gene calls are TRBV7-9 and TRBJ2-2; 8 bases are shared with TRBD1. Germline trimming cut 3 bases from V and 2 bases from J; bases unmatched to any gene: 8. Germline V gene lookup returns CDR1 SEHNR and CDR2 FQNEAQ (reference sequence). The CDR3 sequence is 17 residues long. The CDR3 region has the DNA TGTGCCAGCAGCTTGGCAGGGGGCTTGGTAAACACCGGGGAGCTGTTTTTT. Protein sequence: CASSLAGGLVNTGELFF.

The rearrangement links TRBV3-1 (or the pseudogene TRBV3-2) to TRBJ1-1, with 7 bases that match TRBD1. Germline V gene data show CDR1 as LGHDT and CDR2 as YNNKEL (reference sequence). This CDR3 region has 14 residues. V was clipped by 4 bases and J by 4 bases; unmatched bases: 6. The CDR3 reads CASSPIYRGTEAFF. DNA for the CDR3: TGTGCCAGCAGCCCGATATACAGGGGCACTGAAGCTTTCTTT.

V is TRBV7-9 and J is TRBJ2-5, with 7 bases identical to TRBD1. CDR1 and CDR2 from the germline V gene are SEHNR and FQNEAQ (reference sequence). Trimming cost V 5 bases and J 5 bases; bases outside gene matches: 11. This CDR3 contains 15 residues. CDR3 nucleotides: TGTGCCAGCAGCCGCCCGGACAGGACTGCCGAGACCCAGTACTTC. Protein product: CASSRPDRTAETQYF.

The chain joins TRBV5-1 to TRBJ2-1; 7 nucleotides line up with TRBD1. From germline, CDR1 is SGHRS and CDR2 YFSETQ. Trimming took 7 bases from V and 0 from J; bases not matched to a gene: 4. The CDR3 consists of 14 residues. The CDR3 nucleotides read TGCGCCAGCTACCGGGACAGCTCCTACAATGAGCAGTTCTTC. Protein product: CASYRDSSYNEQFF.

This clone was recorded once. The chain is built from TRBV19 and TRBJ2-3; weak D call: TRBD1 (5 bases). Trimming removed 6 bases at V and 2 bases at J, with 15 bases between. The CDR3 runs 15 residues. Germline V lookup: CDR1 LNHDA, CDR2 SQIVND (reference sequence). The CDR3 region is CASSPSTVNTDTQYF. CDR3 nucleotides: TGTGCCAGTAGCCCATCGACAGTCAACACAGATACGCAGTATTTT. Complete variable domain (other parts from reference TRBV19 and TRBJ2-3): DGGITQSPKYLFRKEGQNVTLSCEQNLNHDAMYWYRQDPGQGLRLIYYSQIVNDFQKGDIAEGYSVSREKKESFPLTVTSAQKNPTAFYLCASSPSTVNTDTQYFGPGTRLTVL.

This chain uses TRBV6-5 with TRBJ1-1, with 7 bases that match TRBD1. Unmatched junction bases numbered 7, after V lost 6 bases and J lost 0 bases. The CDR3 covers 15 residues. Germline V gene sequence: CDR1 MNHEY, CDR2 SVGAGI. CDR3 sequence reads: CASRGNRGLNTEAFF. As DNA, the CDR3 is TGTGCCAGCAGGGGCAACAGGGGCCTGAACACTGAAGCTTTCTTT.

The chain recombines TRBV24-1 with TRBJ2-2; TRBD1 aligns across 7 bases. Germline CDR1 is KGHDR and CDR2 is SFDVKD. After removal of 3 bases from V and 0 bases from J, the junction contained 6 bases not matched to a gene. This CDR3 has 17 residues. The CDR3 spells CATSDPRQGTNTGELFF. The CDR3 region has the DNA TGTGCCACCAGTGATCCGAGACAGGGAACGAACACCGGGGAGCTGTTTTTT.